The subject of this entry is one T cell receptor (beta chain). Its target is not known. CDR3 length: 14 residues. The V end lost 2 bases, the J end lost 1 base, and 6 bases lay between the germline ends. CDR1 is MNHEY and CDR2 is SVGAGI in the germline V gene. The data are from a study of OX40 agonist ivuxolimab in advanced cancers. In the study overall: Of mixed ages from about 20 to 85 and averaging 60 years, the group was 65% to 85% male. Study observations and caveats: With doses of 0.1-3.0 mg/kg, partial responders showed among the lowest clonal expansion.

TCRdb's table, derived via immunoSEQ multiplex PCR, lists solely in-frame clones and lacks some. The sample lists tens of thousands of clones; roughly 80% were seen once. This chain joins TRBV6-5 and TRBJ1-3, with D hard to call. The sample consisted of CD4+ or CD8+ T cells sorted from blood, taken in a trial of the OX40 agonist ivuxolimab. The TCR comes from an adult with an advanced solid tumor such as melanoma, head and neck, liver or kidney cancer. This CDR3 is CASSYEWSGNTIYF. CDR3 in DNA: TGTGCCAGCAGTTACGAATGGTCTGGAAACACCATATATTTT.